This is a list of T cell receptor beta chains from one sample in a study of CD8+CD57+ T cells in acquired aplastic anemia. TCRdb passed the reads through MiXCR, listing each CDR3 protein once. The table includes 150,000 or so distinct CDR3 sequences, about 48% detected once. The sequenced sample consisted of sorted CD4+, CD8+, or CD8+CD57+ T cells (not recorded which) from PBMCs. The receptors come from a human donor with aplastic anemia. The CDR3 runs from the conserved cysteine through the conserved F or W. The D gene is left open where the match is weak. Where a row states a size, it is once, few, many or the class of an expanded clone; other rows omit it.

>TRBJ1-5|TRBD1|TRBV10-3|many
CAISGQGGSNQPQHF
TGTGCCATCAGTGGACAGGGGGGTAGCAATCAGCCCCAGCATTTT
>TRBJ1-2|TRBD1|TRBV29-1|.
CSVESRGRGLGYTF
TGCAGCGTTGAAAGTCGGGGCAGGGGGCTCGGCTACACCTTC
>TRBJ1-2|TRBD1|TRBV15|.
CATSTRTGQGGGYTF
TGTGCCACCAGCACTCGGACAGGACAAGGGGGAGGCTACACCTTC
>TRBJ2-3|.|TRBV9|.
CASSAQFSTDTQYF
TGTGCCAGCAGCGCCCAGTTTAGCACAGATACGCAGTATTTT
>TRBJ2-2|.|TRBV6-2/TRBV6-3|many
CASSPTWAGELFF
TGTGCCAGCAGCCCGACATGGGCCGGGGAGCTGTTTTTT
>TRBJ2-1|TRBD1|TRBV2|many
CASSDRGLGEQFF
TGTGCCAGCAGCGACAGGGGGCTGGGGGAGCAGTTCTTC
>TRBJ2-5|.|TRBV19|.
CASSIDLRREETQYF
TGTGCCAGTAGTATAGATCTACGCAGGGAAGAGACCCAGTACTTC
>TRBJ1-2|.|TRBV7-2|.
CASTRRDIYGYTF
TGTGCCAGCACAAGGCGGGATATCTATGGCTACACCTTC
>TRBJ2-1|.|TRBV28|.
CASNVLGYLYNEQFF
TGTGCCAGCAACGTTCTGGGCTATTTGTACAATGAGCAGTTCTTC
>TRBJ1-1|.|TRBV11-2|many
CASSLDSVDRRFLMNTEAFF
TGTGCCAGCAGCTTAGACAGCGTCGACAGGCGATTTTTAATGAACACTGAAGCTTTCTTT
>TRBJ1-1|TRBD1|TRBV9|.
CASSATGLNTEAFF
TGTGCCAGCAGCGCGACAGGGCTGAACACTGAAGCTTTCTTT
>TRBJ1-1|.|TRBV7-8|.
CASSPSRDRNTEAFF
TGTGCCAGCAGCCCGAGTAGGGATCGTAACACTGAAGCTTTCTTT
>TRBJ1-5|.|TRBV2|few
CASSEVSSNQPQHF
TGTGCCAGCAGTGAAGTTTCCAGCAATCAGCCCCAGCATTTT
>TRBJ1-2|TRBD1|TRBV9|.
CASSEFRDRGYGYTF
TGTGCCAGCAGCGAATTCCGGGACAGGGGTTATGGCTACACCTTC
>TRBJ1-1|.|TRBV7-9|.
CASSMTQGPNTEAFF
TGTGCCAGCAGCATGACGCAGGGGCCTAACACTGAAGCTTTCTTT
>TRBJ1-2|.|TRBV5-4|many
CASSLGILNGYGYTF
TGTGCCAGCAGCTTGGGGATCCTGAATGGCTATGGCTACACCTTC
>TRBJ1-2|.|TRBV16|many
CASSHGGDGYTF
TGTGCCAGCAGCCACGGGGGGGATGGCTACACCTTC
>TRBJ2-6|.|TRBV10-3|.
CAIRRTGPGANVLTF
TGTGCCATCAGACGCACAGGGCCCGGGGCCAACGTCCTGACTTTC
>TRBJ2-3|.|TRBV10-2|.
CASSEFGTDTQYF
TGCGCCAGCAGTGAGTTCGGGACAGATACGCAGTATTTT
>TRBJ1-1|TRBD1|TRBV20-1|many
CSAASTGMNTEAFF
TGCAGTGCTGCGTCGACAGGGATGAACACTGAAGCTTTCTTT
>TRBJ2-6|TRBD1|TRBV15|.
CATTGQGEGTGANVLTF
TGTGCCACCACCGGACAGGGTGAGGGGACCGGGGCCAACGTCCTGACTTTC
>TRBJ2-3|.|TRBV27|.
CASSFPHLTDTQYF
TGTGCCAGCAGTTTCCCCCACCTCACAGATACGCAGTATTTT
>TRBJ2-3|TRBD2|TRBV6-5|many
CASSYVAGAITDTQYF
TGTGCCAGCAGTTACGTGGCGGGAGCGATCACAGATACGCAGTATTTT
>TRBJ2-7|TRBD2|TRBV6-1|.
CASRRRAGTSGSYEQYF
TGTGCCAGCAGGCGGAGAGCCGGGACTAGCGGGTCCTACGAGCAGTACTTC
>TRBJ2-7|.|TRBV15|.
CATSGRGTSYEQYF
TGTGCCACCAGCGGCCGAGGCACATCATACGAGCAGTACTTC
>TRBJ2-5|.|TRBV24-1|.
CATSGSTGSGETQYF
TGTGCCACCAGTGGCTCGACAGGTTCTGGAGAGACCCAGTACTTC
>TRBJ2-5|.|TRBV24-1|few
CATSDLDGSQETQYF
TGTGCCACCAGTGACCTGGACGGAAGTCAAGAGACCCAGTACTTC
>TRBJ2-7|TRBD2|TRBV7-2|.
CASDGGGPNEQYF
TGTGCCAGCGACGGCGGGGGGCCTAACGAGCAGTACTTC
>TRBJ1-1|.|TRBV27|few
CASRGHLNTEAFF
TGTGCCAGTCGGGGGCATCTGAACACTGAAGCTTTCTTT
>TRBJ1-4|TRBD1|TRBV11-3|.
CASSQDRGSNLFF
TGTGCCAGCAGCCAAGACAGGGGATCCAACTTGTTTTTT
>TRBJ1-1|TRBD1|TRBV5-5|many
CASSTRQGMNTEAFF
TGTGCCAGCAGCACCCGACAGGGAATGAACACTGAAGCTTTCTTT
>TRBJ2-3|.|TRBV4-2|.
CASSPRGGGTDTQYF
TGTGCCAGCAGCCCGAGGGGGGGTGGCACAGATACGCAGTATTTT
>TRBJ2-7|.|TRBV12-3/TRBV12-4|many
CASSFGGFDFEQYF
TGTGCCAGCAGTTTTGGGGGGTTTGATTTCGAGCAGTACTTC
>TRBJ1-1|.|TRBV2|once
CASQGRGYNTEAFF
TGTGCCAGTCAGGGGAGGGGTTATAACACTGAAGCTTTCTTT
>TRBJ2-7|.|TRBV6-1|many
CASSVTGGFQGEQYF
TGTGCCAGCAGTGTAACAGGTGGTTTTCAGGGCGAGCAGTACTTC
>TRBJ1-1|.|TRBV7-9|many
CASSLAIGAEAFF
TGTGCCAGCAGCTTAGCTATAGGAGCTGAAGCTTTCTTT
>TRBJ1-6|.|TRBV2|.
CASSEARSPLHF
TGTGCCAGCAGTGAAGCTCGATCACCCCTCCACTTT
>TRBJ2-7|.|TRBV9|.
CASSVQSGAEQYF
TGTGCCAGCAGCGTCCAATCAGGGGCCGAGCAGTACTTC
>TRBJ1-1|TRBD1|TRBV7-6|many
CASSSQGDTEAFF
TGTGCCAGCAGCTCGCAGGGGGACACTGAAGCTTTCTTT
>TRBJ2-1|TRBD2|TRBV18|.
CASSPPPSGRILYNEQFF
TGTGCCAGCTCACCACCGCCTAGCGGGCGTATCTTATACAATGAGCAGTTCTTC
>TRBJ2-7|.|TRBV2|many
CASVTPRVYEQYF
TGTGCCAGCGTAACTCCCAGAGTCTACGAGCAGTACTTC
>TRBJ2-2|.|TRBV11-2|.
CASSSRTRNTGEPFF
TGTGCCAGCAGCTCAAGGACACGGAACACCGGGGAGCCGTTTTTT
>TRBJ2-7|TRBD2|TRBV5-1|.
CASSVAGVEQYF
TGCGCCAGCAGCGTTGCGGGAGTCGAGCAGTACTTC
>TRBJ2-7|TRBD1|TRBV2|.
CASSEVKTGAYEQYF
TGTGCCAGCAGTGAAGTAAAGACAGGGGCCTACGAGCAGTACTTC
>TRBJ2-7|TRBD2|TRBV7-1|.
CASSSGTSGTYEQYF
TGTGCCAGCAGCTCAGGGACTAGCGGTACCTACGAGCAGTACTTC
>TRBJ2-3|TRBD2|TRBV19|many
CASSMWEGPGTDTQYF
TGTGCCAGTAGTATGTGGGAGGGCCCGGGCACAGATACGCAGTATTTT
>TRBJ2-3|TRBD2|TRBV10-3|.
CAIRGLADTQYF
TGTGCCATCAGAGGACTAGCAGATACGCAGTATTTT
>TRBJ1-2|TRBD1|TRBV5-4|many
CASSFMTGADYGYTF
TGTGCCAGCAGCTTTATGACAGGGGCTGATTATGGCTACACCTTC
>TRBJ2-1|.|TRBV11-2|once
CASSLTRLDTNEQFF
TGTGCCAGCAGCCTAACCCGCCTCGATACGAATGAGCAGTTCTTC
>TRBJ1-1|TRBD1|TRBV9|once
CASSVESGTGLYTEAFF
TGTGCCAGCAGCGTAGAGTCCGGGACAGGGCTGTACACTGAAGCTTTCTTT
>TRBJ1-5|.|TRBV20-1|.
CSARTGVKPQHF
TGCAGTGCTAGAACAGGTGTTAAGCCCCAGCATTTT
>TRBJ2-7|TRBD2|TRBV20-1|.
CSARDREGGSYEQYF
TGCAGTGCTAGAGATAGGGAGGGCGGCTCCTACGAGCAGTACTTC
>TRBJ2-3|.|TRBV7-9|many
CASSLERGSTDTQYF
TGTGCCAGCAGCTTAGAAAGGGGATCCACAGATACGCAGTATTTT
>TRBJ1-2|TRBD1|TRBV6-5|many
CASSYGQGTAYGYTF
TGTGCCAGCAGTTACGGACAGGGGACGGCCTATGGCTACACCTTC
>TRBJ2-7|.|TRBV6-1|many
CASAEVSGEQYF
TGTGCCAGCGCCGAAGTGTCGGGGGAGCAGTACTTC
>TRBJ2-5|.|TRBV7-7|.
CASSPSDEETQYF
TGTGCTAGCAGCCCGTCCGATGAAGAGACCCAGTACTTC
>TRBJ2-5|.|TRBV5-8|.
CASSLGLGQQETQYF
TGTGCCAGCAGCTTAGGTCTAGGACAGCAAGAGACCCAGTACTTC
>TRBJ2-7|.|TRBV19|many
CASRTQSSQIYEQYF
TGTGCCAGCCGCACTCAGTCGAGTCAGATTTACGAGCAGTACTTC
>TRBJ2-5|.|TRBV27|.
CASRGILETQYF
TGTGCCAGCAGGGGGATTTTGGAGACCCAGTACTTC
>TRBJ1-5|.|TRBV15|few
CATSRSRTNQPQHF
TGTGCCACCAGCAGAAGCAGGACCAATCAGCCCCAGCATTTT